Sequencing of this T cell receptor (beta chain) was carried out in a study of blood T cell repertoires in COVID-19. Whole-study context: Samples taken during acute and convalescent COVID-19 were collected in the United States, Italy and Spain. Sample material is recorded as cDNA or gDNA derived from T cells, B-cell-depleted T cells, or PBMCs.

Study processing details: Amplification with reference gene primers provided the estimates of nucleated cell counts. Produced via immunoSEQ multiplex PCR; TCRdb's table is partial and in-frame only. That table is the source of V, J and clone size, and D and trimming were worked out from the DNA. The sample contains about 200,000 clones, roughly 76% of which appear only once. Germline CDR1 KGHDR, CDR2 SFDVKD. The CDR3 runs to 16 residues. The V and J ends lost 0 bases and 7 bases respectively, with 15 bases between them. The chain carries TRBV24-1 and TRBJ1-5; no clear D gene. This receptor was obtained from a human donor in a cohort sampled during active COVID-19. The specimen sequenced was peripheral blood. The CDR3 bases are TGTGCCACCAGTGATTTGCGTTCGGGTGACGGGCAGCCCCAGCATTTT. It codes for CATSDLRSGDGQPQHF.